This TCR beta chain was obtained from a study of T-cell reconstitution after alpha-beta-depleted transplantation in children. During its preparation, the TCRbeta library received unique molecular identifiers. Using its own MiXCR run on the PCR reads, TCRdb lists one record per CDR3 protein. This table has approximately 300,000 distinct CDR3 sequences, around 7.3% appearing once. Study observations and caveats: Recipient T cells and thymic progenitors that survived gave rise to the high TCRbeta diversity observed at day 60 in some patients. As was reported, about two months after transplant, alpha-beta T cells came from several hundred expanded graft clones. Fresh T-cell production supplied most of the T-cell counts and diversity seen one year after transplant.

This clonotype was detected ten times or more. The antigen remains undetermined. The sequence was collected from a female patient between 2 and 15 years old who had a stem cell transplant for Fanconi anemia, so the T cells may come from the graft donor. Specimen: peripheral blood, collected 360 days after TCRalphabeta/CD19-depleted stem cell transplant.

The CDR3 spells CASSLPGVLADTQYF. The CDR3 region has the DNA TGTGCCAGCAGTTTACCGGGGGTACTCGCAGATACGCAGTATTTT. The chain has TRBV12-3 or TRBV12-4 and TRBJ2-3, with TRBD2 as a possible D gene (6 bases). The CDR3 runs 15 residues. The V gene lost 2 bases and the J gene lost 4 bases, with 13 bases spanning the gap.